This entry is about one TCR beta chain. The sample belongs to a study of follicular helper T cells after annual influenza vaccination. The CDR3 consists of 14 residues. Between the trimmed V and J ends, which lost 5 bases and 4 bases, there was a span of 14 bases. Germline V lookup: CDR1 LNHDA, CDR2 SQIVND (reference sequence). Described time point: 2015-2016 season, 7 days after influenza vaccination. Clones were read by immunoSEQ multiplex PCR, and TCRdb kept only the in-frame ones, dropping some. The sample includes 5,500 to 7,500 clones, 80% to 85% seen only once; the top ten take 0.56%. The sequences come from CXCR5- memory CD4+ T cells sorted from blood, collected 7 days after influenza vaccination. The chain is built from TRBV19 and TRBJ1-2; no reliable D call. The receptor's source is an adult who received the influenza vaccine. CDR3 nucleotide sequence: TGTGCCAGTAGTCGGTTCGGACTCCGCTATGGCTACACCTTC. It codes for CASSRFGLRYGYTF.